One sample yielded the 14 T cell receptor beta chains listed below, sequenced in a study of T cells after yellow fever vaccination. TCRdb passed the 5' RACE reads through MiXCR, listing each CDR3 protein once. The table records 20,000 to 30,000 distinct CDR3 sequences, 4.5% to 6% of them present only once. The sequences come from PBMCs, either bulk or a sorted T-cell subset (CD4+, CD8+, memory, or dextramer-sorted; not recorded which), collected 15 days after the yellow fever booster vaccination. These receptors came from a man younger than 40 who received the YFV17D yellow fever vaccine.

This clonotype appeared many times. CDR3 sequence: CASSQVVTSGRGEQFF. The DNA for the CDR3 is TGCGCCAGCAGCCAAGTTGTGACTAGCGGGAGAGGCGAGCAGTTCTTC. The chain uses TRBV4-3 and TRBJ2-1; 12 positions match TRBD2. The V and J ends lost 1 base and 10 bases, in that order; junction bases with no gene match: 8. The CDR3 contains 16 residues. Germline V gene sequence: CDR1 LGHNA, CDR2 YSLEER.

This clonotype was seen at least ten times. The chain combines TRBV4-3 with TRBJ1-2, with D unclear. This CDR3 is 15 amino acids long. Deletions cut 2 bases from V and 1 base from J, with 11 bases between. Germline V CDR1 and CDR2: LGHNA, YSLEER. DNA of the CDR3: TGCGCCAGCAGCCAAAACGGGGAGGGTAACTATGGCTACACCTTC. Translated: CASSQNGEGNYGYTF.

This clonotype was counted at least ten times. The chain joins TRBV6-6 to TRBJ1-2; D call uncertain. Trimming removed 7 bases at V and 8 bases at J, with 11 bases between. Germline values: CDR1 MNHNY, CDR2 SVGAGI (reference sequence). CDR3 length equals 11 residues. The CDR3 nucleotides read TGTGCCAGCATGAAAGATAGAGGCTACACCTTC. Translating gives CASMKDRGYTF.

This clonotype was counted at least ten times. The chain couples TRBV7-2 to TRBJ2-5; TRBD2 matches at 14 bases. The CDR3 runs 16 residues. Germline V lookup: CDR1 SGHTA, CDR2 FQGNSA. The trim removed 4 bases at V and 5 bases at J, leaving 6 bases unmatched. The CDR3 protein is CASSSGLAGGSETQYF. CDR3 nucleotides: TGTGCCAGCAGCTCAGGACTAGCGGGAGGATCTGAGACCCAGTACTTC.

This clonotype is categorized as medium-sized. The chain is built from TRBV12-3 or TRBV12-4 and TRBJ2-5; D is uncertain. Trimming stripped 7 bases from V and 2 bases from J, with 11 bases between. The CDR3 sequence is 13 residues long. The CDR3 is CASMIGVQETQYF. The CDR3 nucleotides are TGTGCCAGCATGATTGGGGTTCAAGAGACCCAGTACTTC.

Turning to this clonotype: A clone one base away is much larger, so this may be a read error. V is TRBV20-1 and J is TRBJ2-3; 7 nucleotides match TRBD1. CDR3 length: 14 residues. Germline V gene data show CDR1 as DFQATT and CDR2 as SNEGSKA (reference sequence). The CDR3: CSAQQGPTTDAQYF. CDR3 nucleotide sequence: TGCAGTGCTCAACAGGGGCCGACCACAGATGCGCAGTATTTT.

This clonotype was counted ten times or more. This CDR3 reads CASSVQGAYEQYF. Written as DNA, the CDR3 is TGTGCCAGCAGTGTGCAGGGGGCCTACGAGCAGTACTTC. The V and J genes are TRBV2 and TRBJ2-7; 7 bases map to TRBD1. This CDR3 has 13 residues. Germline V gene lookup returns CDR1 SNHLY and CDR2 FYNNEI. With 4 bases clipped from V and 2 bases from J, the junction kept 2 bases outside the gene matches. Variable domain in full (rest from reference TRBV2 and TRBJ2-7): EPEVTQTPSHQVTQMGQEVILRCVPISNHLYFYWYRQILGQKVEFLVSFYNNEISEKSEIFDDQFSVERPDGSNFTLKIRSTKLEDSAMYFCASSVQGAYEQYFGPGTRLTVT.

This clonotype was detected many times. V is TRBV20-1 and J is TRBJ2-4; TRBD2 matches 10 bases. Germline lookup yields CDR1 DFQATT and CDR2 SNEGSKA (reference sequence). V shed 1 base and J 5 bases; nucleotides not matched to a gene: 8. CDR3 length: 16 residues. The CDR3 region is CSARGPSAGGQNIQYF. Written as DNA, the CDR3 is TGCAGTGCTAGAGGTCCTTCAGCGGGAGGGCAAAACATTCAGTACTTC.

This clonotype was seen a handful of times. The genes are TRBV7-3 and TRBJ2-3; 9 bases map to TRBD2. Germline loops: CDR1 SGHTA, CDR2 FQGTGA. V lost 4 bases to trimming and J lost 4 bases; unmatched junction nucleotides: 9. The CDR3 is made up of 16 amino acids. For the CDR3, the DNA is TGTGCCAGCAGCTCTGGGTTAGCGGGAGCTTCAGATACGCAGTATTTT. It is translated as CASSSGLAGASDTQYF.

Many counts were recorded for this clonotype. The chain joins TRBV10-3 to TRBJ2-5; possible D gene TRBD1, 6 bases. The CDR3 contains 12 residues. Germline V gene lookup returns CDR1 ENHRY and CDR2 SYGVKD. V lost 2 bases and J lost 10, with 11 bases in between. CDR3 amino acids: CAISEGTRGQYF. DNA of the CDR3: TGTGCCATCAGTGAGGGGACCAGGGGCCAGTACTTC.

This clonotype was seen at least ten times. V usage is TRBV3-1 and J usage is TRBJ2-5, with 9 bases lining up with TRBD1. CDR1 LGHDT and CDR2 YNNKEL come from the germline V gene (reference sequence). CDR3 size: 16 residues. With V trimmed by 10 bases and J by 1 base, 13 bases remained unmatched. As DNA, the CDR3 is TGTGCCACTGGACAGGGGCCCTGGGCGACCCAAGAGACCCAGTACTTC. Amino acid sequence: CATGQGPWATQETQYF.

Notes on this clonotype: This may be a read error, as it is one base from a much larger clone. V usage is TRBV27 and J usage is TRBJ2-5; TRBD1 agrees at 10 bases. J gave up 7 bases and V 4 bases, and 3 bases lay outside the gene matches. Per germline, CDR1 MNHEY and CDR2 SMNVEV (reference sequence). There are 13 residues in the CDR3. The CDR3 DNA reads TGTGCCAGCAGTTGGTGGGACAGGGGGACCCAGTACTTC. It codes for CASSWWDRGTQYF.

This clonotype has at least ten counts. This sequence joins TRBV7-2 and TRBJ2-1; D remains ambiguous. Between the trimmed V and J ends, which lost 1 base and 0 bases, there was a span of 7 bases. From germline, CDR1 is SGHTA and CDR2 FQGNSA. The CDR3 is made up of 15 amino acids. The CDR3 sequence is CASSLDQSSYNEQFF. The CDR3, as DNA: TGTGCCAGCAGCTTAGACCAGAGCTCCTACAATGAGCAGTTCTTC.

This clonotype has ten or more counts. The gene calls are TRBV12-3 or TRBV12-4 and TRBJ2-3; no reliable D call. CDR3 length: 14 residues. Trimming left V 1 base short and J 0 bases short, with 5 bases between. CDR3: CASSLGGSTDTQYF. DNA of the CDR3: TGTGCCAGCAGTTTAGGGGGAAGCACAGATACGCAGTATTTT.